The 29 T cell receptor beta chains below were found in one sample sequenced in a study of tumor and adjacent non-tumor tissue in lung cancer. This sample's RNA came from whole unsorted tissue. TCRbeta libraries were built with three rounds of nested PCR, modified from ARM-PCR. MiXCR was run by TCRdb on the multiplex PCR reads, yielding one entry per CDR3 protein. This sample yields 60,000 to 85,000 distinct CDR3 sequences, of which under 85% are seen a single time; roughly 12% belongs to the top ten. Sequencing was done on a sample of lung tumor tissue. Receptors were obtained from a woman in her 50s with non-small cell lung cancer.

This chain joins TRBV11-1 and TRBJ2-7; 9 nucleotides agree with TRBD1. The V gene's germline CDR1 is SGHAT and CDR2 FQDESV (reference sequence). J was trimmed by 0 bases and V by 10 bases; bases with no gene match: 7. The CDR3 contains 14 residues. The chain's CDR3 is CANRTGAASYEQYF. The CDR3 nucleotides are TGTGCCAACCGGACAGGGGCGGCCTCCTACGAGCAGTACTTC.

This clonotype was picked up a small number of times. The rearrangement uses TRBV27 and TRBJ1-1; possible D gene TRBD1, 6 bases. This CDR3 is built from 14 residues. The V end was cut by 7 bases, the J end by 1 base, with 13 bases between. Looked up from germline, CDR1 is MNHEY and CDR2 is SMNVEV (reference sequence). The CDR3 is CASKLQGGNTEAFF. For the CDR3, the DNA is TGTGCCAGCAAACTACAGGGAGGGAACACTGAAGCTTTCTTT.

The chain links TRBV5-1 to TRBJ2-7; TRBD2 aligns across 7 bases. The CDR3 extends over 14 amino acids. V was clipped by 4 bases and J by 3 bases; unmatched bases: 7. CDR1 and CDR2 (germline): SGHRS, YFSETQ. For the CDR3, the DNA is TGCGCCAGCAGCATTCTCAGGGAGGGCTACGAGCAGTACTTC. This gives the protein CASSILREGYEQYF.

As to this clonotype: One end of the junction varies from germline; a read error may be responsible. The chain has TRBV4-1 and TRBJ2-3, with no clear D. The CDR3 consists of 16 residues. Germline V gene data show CDR1 as MGHRA and CDR2 as YSYEKL. This CDR3 is CASSQDRLVNTDMQYF. CDR3 coding DNA: TGCGCCAGCAGCCAAGATCGGCTAGTTAACACAGATATGCAGTATTTT.

Details on this clonotype: Just one base apart from a much larger clone, this may be a read error. The chain recombines TRBV7-9 with TRBJ2-4; the D call may be TRBD1 or TRBD2 (5 bases each). The germline CDR1 and CDR2 sequences are SEHNR and FQNEAQ (reference sequence). The CDR3 is 13 amino acids. Trimming took off 6 bases at V and 3 bases at J, with 9 bases between the two ends. This CDR3 is CASSQGDKNIQYF. In DNA, the CDR3 is TGTGCCAGCAGTCAGGGAGACAAAAACATTCAGTACTTC.

With regard to this clonotype: An end of the junction differs from the germline gene, which may be a read error. The chain couples TRBV12-3 or TRBV12-4 to TRBJ2-1; the D gene is possibly TRBD2 (6 bases). CDR3 length equals 12 residues. CDR3 region: CASTRGRYEQLF. CDR3 coding DNA: TGTGCCAGCACAAGAGGGAGGTACGAGCAGTTGTTC.

A word on this clonotype: Compared with germline, one end of the junction differs, possibly owing to a read error. V and J are TRBV5-1 and TRBJ2-6; D gene ambiguous. Germline CDR1 is SGHRS and CDR2 is YFSETQ. The CDR3 is 15 amino acids. CDR3 bases: TGCACCAGCAGCCCGTCAGCTTTTGGGGTCAACGTCCTGACTTTC. Protein: CTSSPSAFGVNVLTF.

About this clonotype: At one end the junction does not follow the germline gene, possibly because of a read error. The chain carries TRBV6-1 and TRBJ1-6; tentative D call: TRBD1 (5 bases). This CDR3 comprises 15 residues. Germline V lookup: CDR1 MNHNS, CDR2 SASEGT. The CDR3 sequence: CASSEGVGGDSPLHF. CDR3 sequence (DNA): TGTGCCAGTAGTGAAGGGGTCGGCGGGGATTCACCCCTCCACTTT.

A few counts support this clonotype. Given a much more abundant clone one base away, this may be a read error. The chain is built from TRBV20-1 and TRBJ2-5; 9 bases fit TRBD2. CDR1 DFQATT and CDR2 SNEGSKA come from the germline V gene (reference sequence). This CDR3 has 16 residues. The CDR3 nucleotides read TGCAGTGCTCCACCCAAGAGAGGACTAGCGCAAGAGATCCAGTACTTC. Its translation: CSAPPKRGLAQEIQYF.

This clonotype has ten or more counts. This chain links TRBV6-5 with TRBJ2-3; D is tentatively TRBD1 or TRBD2 (6 bases each). There are 16 residues in the CDR3. Looked up from germline, CDR1 is MNHEY and CDR2 is SVGAGI. V was cut by 6 bases and J by 0 bases, with 16 bases left in between. The CDR3 sequence: CASSSLWGASTDTQYF. The CDR3 nucleotides are TGTGCCAGCAGCTCCCTTTGGGGGGCGAGCACAGATACGCAGTATTTT.

On this clonotype: A much larger clone lies one base from this, so it may be a read error. The CDR3 DNA reads TGTGCCAGCAGTTCGTCTTTGAGACAGTCCGGAAAACTGTTTTTT. It is translated as CASSSSLRQSGKLFF. V and J are TRBV28 and TRBJ1-4; maybe TRBD1 (5 bases). Germline CDR1 MDHEN, CDR2 SYDVKM. The CDR3 runs 15 residues. Trimming pared 4 bases from V and 10 bases from J, leaving 19 bases between.

This clonotype was recorded at least ten times. The genes are TRBV20-1 and TRBJ2-5; 10 bases are a match to TRBD1. Germline V gene lookup returns CDR1 DFQATT and CDR2 SNEGSKA (reference sequence). The ends lost 6 bases at V and 3 bases at J; junction bases unmatched: 4. There are 13 residues in the CDR3. The CDR3 loop reads CSARGQGKETQYF. CDR3 in DNA: TGCAGTGCCAGGGGACAGGGGAAAGAGACCCAGTACTTC.

Turning to this clonotype: A much larger clonotype is one base distant, so this may be a read error. The chain recombines TRBV28 with TRBJ2-1; a weak D match, TRBD1 (5 bases). CDR1 is MDHEN and CDR2 is SYDVKM in the germline V gene. The CDR3 loop spans 17 amino acids. Deletions cut 3 bases from V and 0 bases from J, with 15 bases between. The DNA of the CDR3 is TGTGCCAGCAGTTTGGACCTCAGGGTGAGCTCCTACAATGAGCAGTTCTTC. It codes for CASSLDLRVSSYNEQFF.

Regarding this clonotype: The junction shows a germline mismatch at one end, possibly a read error. The genes are TRBV28 and TRBJ2-7; D is uncertain. The germline gives CDR1 MDHEN, CDR2 SYDVKM. The CDR3 spans 14 residues. The CDR3 spells CASSNSRLPYEQYF. In DNA, the CDR3 is TGTGCCAGCAGTAACAGTAGGTTGCCCTACGAACAGTACTTC.

Comment on this clonotype: Being one base from a much bigger clone, this may be a read error. The chain recombines TRBV19 with TRBJ2-7, with TRBD1 identical over 10 bases. CDR1 is LNHDA, CDR2 SQIVND, per germline (reference sequence). This CDR3 region has 15 residues. The CDR3 region has the DNA TGTGCCAGTAGTATTTCCGGGACAGGGGATTACGAGCAGCACTTC. As protein: CASSISGTGDYEQHF.

With regard to this clonotype: The junction shows a germline mismatch at one end, possibly a read error. The chain joins TRBV6-6 to TRBJ2-1, with 7 bases matching TRBD2. CDR3 length equals 17 residues. Germline V lookup: CDR1 MNHNY, CDR2 SVGAGI (reference sequence). The CDR3 here is CASSYGLGMGGPNEQSF. In nucleotides, the CDR3 is TGTGCCAGCAGTTACGGGCTAGGGATGGGAGGGCCTAATGAGCAGTCCTTC.

For this clonotype: A read error may produce the germline difference seen at one junction end. V and J are TRBV6-1 and TRBJ2-5; 8 bases map to TRBD1. Germline values: CDR1 MNHNS, CDR2 SASEGT. This CDR3 spans 16 amino acids. CDR3 amino acids: CANSQRQGSLAETLYF. In DNA form, the CDR3 reads TGTGCCAACAGTCAGAGACAGGGGAGCTTAGCAGAGACCCTGTACTTC.

V gene TRBV30 combines with J gene TRBJ2-3; D ambiguous. The CDR3 is 12 amino acids. V shed 2 bases and J shed 10 bases, with 13 bases lying between them. CDR1 is GTSNPN, CDR2 SVGIG, per germline (reference sequence). The CDR3 DNA sequence: TGTGCCTGGAGTTTAAATACGGATGCGCAGTATTTT. Residues: CAWSLNTDAQYF. The full variable domain, its missing parts supplied by reference TRBV30 and TRBJ2-3, is SQTIHQWPATLVQPVGSPLSLECTVEGTSNPNLYWYRQAAGRGLQLLFYSVGIGQISSEVPQNLSASRPQDRQFILSSKKLLLSDSGFYLCAWSLNTDAQYFGPGTRLTVL.

The table lists this clonotype with a few counts. The rearrangement joins TRBV20-1 to TRBJ2-1, with 8 nucleotides matching TRBD2. V shed 5 bases, J shed 7 bases, and the junction held 13 bases outside the gene matches. This CDR3 contains 15 residues. CDR1 is DFQATT and CDR2 is SNEGSKA in the germline V gene (reference sequence). The CDR3 reads CSASPPGGGNNEQFF. CDR3 sequence (DNA): TGCAGTGCTTCGCCTCCCGGGGGGGGGAATAATGAGCAGTTCTTC.

A word on this clonotype: Given a much more abundant clone one base away, this may be a read error. The chain's CDR3 is CSARRTRYNEQFF. The DNA of the CDR3 is TGCAGTGCTAGACGTACTAGATACAATGAGCAGTTCTTC. The chain uses TRBV20-1 and TRBJ2-1; tentative D call: TRBD2 (5 bases). Germline V gives CDR1 DFQATT, CDR2 SNEGSKA (reference sequence). The CDR3 totals 13 residues. With 2 bases removed from V and 4 bases from J, the gap between germline ends came to 9 bases.

This clonotype was recorded at least ten times. The V gene is TRBV15, the J gene TRBJ1-5, with D perhaps TRBD1 (5 bases). The V gene's germline CDR1 is LNHNV and CDR2 YYDKDF (reference sequence). The CDR3 runs 13 residues. Trimming took 6 bases from V and 6 from J, leaving 12 bases between them. CDR3 nucleotides: TGTGCCACCAGAATGGGGGAAGGTCAGCCCCAGCATTTT. Encoded protein: CATRMGEGQPQHF.

A word on this clonotype: At one end the junction does not follow the germline gene, possibly because of a read error. The rearrangement joins TRBV6-1 to TRBJ2-3, with TRBD2 matching over 15 bases. The CDR3 has 15 amino acids. Germline assignment: CDR1 MNHNS and CDR2 SASEGT. Here the CDR3 DNA reads TGTTCCAGCAGTGGACTAGCGGGAGGGTCAGATACGCAGTATTTT. Residues: CSSSGLAGGSDTQYF.

On this clonotype itself: A junction boundary mismatches the germline segment, possibly from a read error. V gene TRBV6-2 or TRBV6-3 combines with J gene TRBJ1-5; D gene uncertain. The CDR3 has 12 amino acids. Germline V gene sequence: CDR1 MNHEY, CDR2 SVGEGT. The CDR3 coding sequence is TGCGCCAGCAGTGACGTACCACAGCCCCAGCATTTT. Translation gives CASSDVPQPQHF.

Regarding this clonotype: One junction end does not reproduce the germline sequence, and a read error may be involved. J is TRBJ2-2 and V is TRBV12-3 or TRBV12-4; D is possibly TRBD2 (5 bases). The CDR3 sequence is 14 residues long. This chain's CDR3 is CASKRGRNTGELFF. Here the CDR3 DNA reads TGTGCCAGCAAAAGAGGCAGAAACACCGGGGAGCTGTTCTTT.

Of note for this clonotype: This may be a read error: a much more frequent sequence differs by one nucleotide. The chain couples TRBV7-8 to TRBJ1-5; possible D gene TRBD1, 6 bases. V lost 4 bases to trimming and J lost 5 bases, with 15 bases between them. This CDR3 is 15 amino acids long. CDR1 is SGHVS and CDR2 is FQNEAQ in the germline V gene. The CDR3 protein is CASSYGTWGHQPQHF. The CDR3, as DNA: TGTGCCAGCAGCTACGGGACATGGGGGCATCAGCCCCAGCATTTT.

There are many counts of this clonotype. The genes are TRBV5-1 and TRBJ2-2, with TRBD2 matching 7 bases. The ends lost 5 bases at V and 5 bases at J; junction bases unmatched: 3. Germline CDR1 SGHRS, CDR2 YFSETQ. The CDR3 extends over 13 amino acids. The CDR3 DNA is TGCGCCAGCAGAATGGGGGGGACCGGGGAGCTGTTTTTT. It translates to CASRMGGTGELFF.

This clonotype was observed many times. The chain employs TRBV5-1 and TRBJ1-5, with a tentative D call TRBD1 (6 bases). CDR3 length equals 15 residues. Trimming stripped 3 bases from V and 1 base from J, with 11 bases between. CDR1 is SGHRS, CDR2 YFSETQ, per germline. The CDR3: CASSYRDPSNQPQHF. CDR3 DNA sequence: TGCGCCAGCAGCTACAGGGACCCGAGCAATCAGCCCCAGCATTTT.

V and J are TRBV10-3 and TRBJ2-5; a possible D gene is TRBD2 (6 bases). V was trimmed by 7 bases and J by 8 bases, leaving 23 bases between them. This CDR3 is 15 amino acids long. CDR1 and CDR2 from the germline V gene are ENHRY and SYGVKD. The DNA for the CDR3 is TGTGCCATCAATGGCCCACCCGGAGGGGTTGATACCCAGTACTTC. Translation: CAINGPPGGVDTQYF.

J is TRBJ2-3 and V is TRBV4-1, with D perhaps TRBD1 or TRBD2 (5 bases each). Germline V gives CDR1 MGHRA, CDR2 YSYEKL. This CDR3 comprises 14 residues. Here the CDR3 DNA reads TGCGTCATCAGCCTCGTGATAGGGACCGATACGCAGTATTTT. Translated, it gives CVISLVIGTDTQYF.